The 23 T cell receptor beta chains in this list originate from one sample, sequenced in a study of Ad26.COV2.S vaccination and SARS-CoV-2 variants. Treatment meaning: some 20 received Ad26.COV2.S at low or high dose, single or two shots; several received placebo; per-sample allocation not given. Specimen acquisition occurred on day 63 following the initial vaccine or placebo injection. Data came from immunoSEQ multiplex PCR; TCRdb stores just in-frame clones and leaves some out. The table records a few hundred thousand clones, around 90% of them present only once. The material was peripheral blood, obtained in a trial of Ad26.COV2.S vaccine versus placebo. Every receptor here comes from a person aged 18-65 years who received the Ad26.COV2.S COVID-19 vaccine or a placebo.

About this clone itself: This sample also contains other DNA sequences that code for the same CDR3. This chain joins TRBV27 and TRBJ2-3; a weak D match, TRBD1 (5 bases). V shed 6 bases and J shed 6 bases, with 10 bases lying between them. This CDR3 is 12 amino acids long. CDR1 is MNHEY and CDR2 is SMNVEV in the germline V gene (reference sequence). Here the CDR3 DNA reads TGTGCCAGCAGCCCGTCAGGGGATACGCAGTATTTT. It codes for CASSPSGDTQYF.

The chain is built from TRBV7-2 and TRBJ2-7; D is uncertain. The CDR3 runs 12 residues. V lost 5 bases to trimming and J lost 4 bases, with 9 bases between them. CDR1 is SGHTA and CDR2 is FQGNSA in the germline V gene. The CDR3 protein is CASSLSPYEQYF. The CDR3 DNA follows: TGTGCCAGCAGCCTCTCTCCTTACGAGCAGTACTTC.

J is TRBJ2-5 and V is TRBV7-9, with TRBD1 matching over 9 bases. V trimming: 3 bases; J trimming: 2 bases; junction bases outside the gene matches: 1. This CDR3 contains 14 residues. The germline gives CDR1 SEHNR, CDR2 FQNEAQ (reference sequence). The CDR3 DNA reads TGTGCCAGCAGCTTGGGACAGGGTCAAGAGACCCAGTACTTC. Its protein product is CASSLGQGQETQYF.

The V call is TRBV5-1, the J call TRBJ1-1; 8 bases map to TRBD1. This CDR3 is built from 15 residues. CDR1 is SGHRS, CDR2 YFSETQ, per germline. The V gene end was trimmed by 6 bases and the J gene end by 1 base; junction bases not matched to a gene: 8. CDR3 sequence (DNA): TGCGCCAGCAACCCTTTAACAGGGGGGAACACTGAAGCTTTCTTT. As protein: CASNPLTGGNTEAFF.

V usage is TRBV4-3 and J usage is TRBJ2-3, with no clear D. CDR1 is LGHNA and CDR2 is YSLEER in the germline V gene. V dropped 0 bases and J dropped 7 bases, with 8 bases sitting between them. The CDR3 is 13 amino acids. CDR3 sequence: CASSQDYIHTQYF. CDR3 sequence (DNA): TGCGCCAGCAGCCAAGACTACATCCATACGCAGTATTTT.

The V gene is TRBV30, the J gene TRBJ2-1; D could derive from TRBD1 or TRBD2 (5 bases each). In germline, CDR1 is GTSNPN, CDR2 SVGIG (reference sequence). The CDR3 contains 15 residues. Trimming removed 2 bases from V and 1 base from J, with 12 bases in between. CDR3 nucleotide sequence: TGTGCCTGGAGTCCCTCCGGGGCTTCCTACAATGAGCAGTTCTTC. Translated, it gives CAWSPSGASYNEQFF. Full variable domain (missing parts from reference TRBV30 and TRBJ2-1): SQTIHQWPATLVQPVGSPLSLECTVEGTSNPNLYWYRQAAGRGLQLLFYSVGIGQISSEVPQNLSASRPQDRQFILSSKKLLLSDSGFYLCAWSPSGASYNEQFFGPGTRLTVL.

The CDR3 nucleotides read TGTGCCAGCAGTTTAATTTCAGGTCCCAATCAGCCCCAGCATTTT. Translation: CASSLISGPNQPQHF. This chain uses TRBV28 with TRBJ1-5, with D unresolved. Per the germline V gene, CDR1 is MDHEN and CDR2 is SYDVKM. CDR3 size: 15 residues. V was pared by 2 bases and J by 3 bases, with 11 bases between.

The chain joins TRBV10-3 to TRBJ2-4; D is unresolved. Trimming stripped 1 base from V and 5 bases from J, with 12 bases between. From germline, CDR1 is ENHRY and CDR2 SYGVKD. The CDR3 has 15 residues. The CDR3 sequence: CAISEYQLSENIQYF. For the CDR3, the DNA is TGTGCCATCAGTGAGTACCAACTATCCGAAAACATTCAGTACTTC.

The chain combines TRBV4-1 with TRBJ2-2; no definite D call. V lost 1 base, J lost 1 base, and 7 bases lay in between. CDR1 and CDR2 (germline): MGHRA, YSYEKL. This CDR3 contains 15 residues. As DNA, the CDR3 is TGCGCCAGCAGCCAAGTAGGCCTGAACACCGGGGAGCTGTTTTTT. Protein sequence: CASSQVGLNTGELFF.

The chain combines TRBV30 with TRBJ2-7; 7 bases are a match to TRBD2. Germline V gene data show CDR1 as GTSNPN and CDR2 as SVGIG (reference sequence). Trimming cost V 4 bases and J 2 bases; bases outside gene matches: 11. CDR3 length: 15 residues. The CDR3: CAWTPLGGFPYEQYF. CDR3 coding DNA: TGTGCCTGGACACCCCTGGGAGGGTTTCCCTACGAGCAGTACTTC.

V usage is TRBV7-2 and J usage is TRBJ2-3; 9 bases align to TRBD2. Germline lookup yields CDR1 SGHTA and CDR2 FQGNSA. V shed 5 bases and J 5 bases; nucleotides not matched to a gene: 5. The CDR3 loop spans 14 amino acids. The CDR3 protein is CASSQAGGGDTQYF. The CDR3 DNA reads TGTGCCAGCAGCCAAGCGGGAGGCGGAGATACGCAGTATTTT.

V gene TRBV28 combines with J gene TRBJ2-5; D possibly uses TRBD1 or TRBD2 (5 bases each). V dropped 5 bases and J dropped 2 bases, with 15 bases sitting between them. Germline V gives CDR1 MDHEN, CDR2 SYDVKM. The CDR3 is made up of 15 amino acids. This CDR3 reads CASSNGGREQETQYF. CDR3 DNA sequence: TGTGCCAGCAGTAATGGAGGCAGGGAGCAAGAGACCCAGTACTTC.

This clone appeared a few times. The CDR3 region has the DNA TGTGCCAGCTCACCTTCCGTGCCGTCACAGGGGGATTCACCCCTCCACTTT. Translation gives CASSPSVPSQGDSPLHF. The chain links TRBV18 to TRBJ1-6; 8 positions match TRBD1. Germline values: CDR1 KGHSH, CDR2 LQKENI. The trim removed 3 bases at V and 8 bases at J, leaving 12 bases unmatched. This CDR3 has 17 residues.

The rearrangement joins TRBV10-1 to TRBJ2-2; D is possibly TRBD2 (6 bases). The V end lost 8 bases, the J end lost 0 bases, and 16 bases lay between the germline ends. The CDR3 has 16 amino acids. Germline lookup yields CDR1 WNHNN and CDR2 SYGVQD (reference sequence). The CDR3 loop reads CASGGARFANTGELFF. DNA of the CDR3: TGCGCCAGCGGAGGGGCACGGTTCGCGAACACCGGGGAGCTGTTTTTT.

This chain links TRBV30 with TRBJ2-7, with a tentative D call TRBD1 (5 bases). Trimming cost V 3 bases and J 3 bases, with 9 bases left between them. The germline gives CDR1 GTSNPN, CDR2 SVGIG (reference sequence). The CDR3 is made up of 12 amino acids. CDR3 in DNA: TGTGCCTGGAGCTGGGGCGGCTACGAGCAGTACTTC. The encoded protein is CAWSWGGYEQYF.

The chain uses TRBV28 and TRBJ1-1; 9 nucleotides agree with TRBD1. J lost 0 bases, V lost 6 bases, and 8 bases had no gene match. Per germline, CDR1 MDHEN and CDR2 SYDVKM. This CDR3 contains 16 residues. CDR3 sequence reads: CASRSTGGTMNTEAFF. The CDR3 bases are TGTGCCAGCAGGTCCACAGGGGGCACTATGAACACTGAAGCTTTCTTT.

This chain uses TRBV18 with TRBJ2-1; 13 positions agree with TRBD2. V was clipped by 4 bases and J by 4 bases; unmatched bases: 1. CDR3 length: 15 residues. Germline V CDR1 and CDR2: KGHSH, LQKENI. Written as DNA, the CDR3 is TGTGCCAGCTCACTGGGACTAGCGGGGTACAATGAGCAGTTCTTC. This gives the protein CASSLGLAGYNEQFF.

The gene calls are TRBV6-1 and TRBJ2-3; 7 bases match TRBD2. Germline V CDR1 and CDR2: MNHNS, SASEGT. The V segment lost 2 bases and the J segment 6 bases; nucleotides outside the gene matches: 8. This CDR3 contains 15 residues. The CDR3 sequence is CASSELGGSPDTQYF. DNA for the CDR3: TGTGCCAGCAGTGAACTGGGAGGGTCCCCCGATACGCAGTATTTT.

V usage is TRBV4-1 and J usage is TRBJ2-7; 7 bases match TRBD1. The V gene's germline CDR1 is MGHRA and CDR2 YSYEKL. The trim removed 6 bases at V and 7 bases at J, leaving 18 bases unmatched. There are 16 residues in the CDR3. The CDR3 sequence is CASRPTPGQRREEQYF. CDR3 in DNA: TGCGCCAGCAGACCCACCCCGGGACAGCGAAGGGAAGAGCAGTACTTC.

The chain recombines TRBV28 with TRBJ2-1; D is uncertain. V dropped 7 bases and J dropped 2 bases, with 12 bases sitting between them. CDR1 MDHEN and CDR2 SYDVKM come from the germline V gene. There are 14 residues in the CDR3. The CDR3 bases are TGTGCCAGCAATCCCGCGCTGGCCTACAATGAGCAGTTCTTC. Protein product: CASNPALAYNEQFF.

The chain is built from TRBV7-9 and TRBJ2-1, with 8 bases fitting TRBD1. The V segment lost 5 bases and the J segment 5 bases; nucleotides outside the gene matches: 5. This CDR3 has 14 residues. The germline V gene encodes CDR1 SEHNR and CDR2 FQNEAQ (reference sequence). The CDR3 region has the DNA TGTGCCAGCAGCATCAGGGGGCTGGACAATGAGCAGTTCTTC. Amino acid sequence: CASSIRGLDNEQFF.

This clone was seen once. J is TRBJ2-7 and V is TRBV28; 9 nucleotides match TRBD1. This CDR3 comprises 15 residues. V lost 5 bases to trimming and J lost 5 bases; unmatched junction nucleotides: 10. Germline CDR1 reads MDHEN; CDR2 reads SYDVKM. CDR3: CASSGGGTGTHEQYF. CDR3 nucleotides: TGTGCCAGCAGTGGGGGGGGGACAGGGACCCACGAGCAGTACTTC.

The chain is built from TRBV5-1 and TRBJ2-5; either TRBD1 or TRBD2 may supply D (6 bases each). Germline-derived CDR1 and CDR2 are SGHRS and YFSETQ. The CDR3 is made up of 14 amino acids. V was cut by 4 bases and J by 5 bases, with 15 bases left in between. The DNA for the CDR3 is TGCGCCAGCAGCCCCGGGACTCAGGGGGAGACCCAGTACTTC. It yields the protein CASSPGTQGETQYF.